These 29 T cell receptor beta chains originate from one sample sequenced in a study of blood T cell repertoires in COVID-19. Data came from immunoSEQ multiplex PCR; TCRdb stores just in-frame clones and leaves some out. This table holds some 250,000 clones, around 85% found once. The sequencing sample was made of peripheral blood. The receptors come from a young woman with COVID-19, enrolled during active disease.

This clone has a single count. This chain connects TRBV6-5 to TRBJ2-2; 7 bases agree with TRBD2. With 2 bases clipped from V and 4 bases from J, the junction kept 1 base outside the gene matches. This CDR3 comprises 14 residues. The V gene's germline CDR1 is MNHEY and CDR2 SVGAGI. The CDR3 is CASSYGTTTGELFF. CDR3 coding DNA: TGTGCCAGCAGTTACGGGACTACCACCGGGGAGCTGTTTTTT.

This chain joins TRBV19 and TRBJ1-5; the match to TRBD1 covers 8 bases. CDR1 and CDR2 from the germline V gene are LNHDA and SQIVND (reference sequence). The CDR3 has 13 amino acids. With V trimmed by 8 bases and J by 7 bases, 7 bases remained unmatched. The CDR3 reads CASRGQGAQPQHF. The CDR3, as DNA: TGTGCCAGTCGAGGACAGGGTGCACAGCCCCAGCATTTT.

V is TRBV15 and J is TRBJ2-3, with a possible D match to TRBD1 (7 bases). CDR1 is LNHNV and CDR2 is YYDKDF in the germline V gene (reference sequence). V dropped 7 bases and J dropped 4 bases, with 15 bases sitting between them. The CDR3 covers 14 residues. The CDR3 loop is CATTEGAQPDTQYF. CDR3 nucleotides: TGTGCCACCACGGAGGGGGCGCAACCAGATACGCAGTATTTT.

The chain has TRBV27 and TRBJ1-5; D ambiguous. Germline CDR1 is MNHEY and CDR2 is SMNVEV (reference sequence). This CDR3 is 14 amino acids long. The V end was cut by 5 bases, the J end by 0 bases, with 8 bases between. For the CDR3, the DNA is TGTGCCAGCAGTCTTGTTTTTAGCAATCAGCCCCAGCATTTT. This translates into CASSLVFSNQPQHF.

The J gene is TRBJ2-7, the V gene TRBV5-1, with a tentative D call TRBD1 (5 bases). Germline CDR1 is SGHRS and CDR2 is YFSETQ. The V and J ends lost 1 base and 2 bases respectively, with 7 bases between them. The CDR3 sequence is 13 residues long. The CDR3, as DNA: TGCGCCAGCAGCTTGCTGGGGCCCTACGAGCAGTACTTC. Encoded protein: CASSLLGPYEQYF.

The CDR3 nucleotides read TGCGCCAGCAGCTTACAGGGGAATGGCTACACCTTC. Its translation: CASSLQGNGYTF. V is TRBV5-1 and J is TRBJ1-2, with 7 bases aligning to TRBD1. The germline V gene has CDR1 SGHRS and CDR2 YFSETQ. This CDR3 spans 12 amino acids. V was pared by 2 bases and J by 6 bases, with 1 base of the junction left unmatched.

V gene TRBV5-1 combines with J gene TRBJ1-6; D gene unclear. This CDR3 has 14 amino acids. Germline loops: CDR1 SGHRS, CDR2 YFSETQ. V lost 0 bases and J 5 bases, leaving 6 bases between the germline ends. CDR3 in DNA: TGCGCCAGCAGCTTGGGGAGTAATAATTCACCCCTCCACTTT. Translated, it gives CASSLGSNNSPLHF.

V and J are TRBV5-4 and TRBJ1-1; D ambiguous. The V and J ends lost 4 bases and 0 bases respectively, with 10 bases between them. Per germline, CDR1 SGHNT and CDR2 YYREEE (reference sequence). CDR3 size: 14 residues. CDR3 sequence (DNA): TGTGCCAGCAGCCGAGACGGGGTGAACACTGAAGCTTTCTTT. Its protein product is CASSRDGVNTEAFF.

The CDR3 region has the DNA TGCGCCAGCAGAACCAACAGGGGTATAGACTATGGCTACACCTTC. Residues: CASRTNRGIDYGYTF. The chain uses TRBV5-1 and TRBJ1-2; 7 bases are a match to TRBD1. The trim removed 5 bases at V and 3 bases at J, leaving 10 bases unmatched. Per the germline V gene, CDR1 is SGHRS and CDR2 is YFSETQ. This CDR3 has 15 residues.

DNA of the CDR3: TGCGCCAGCAGCTTGGATCTAGACCCCTACAATGAGCAGTTCTTC. This sequence encodes CASSLDLDPYNEQFF. The genes are TRBV5-1 and TRBJ2-1, with D uncertain. Germline CDR1 is SGHRS and CDR2 is YFSETQ. This CDR3 is built from 15 residues. Trimming left V 0 bases short and J 2 bases short, with 9 bases between. Full variable domain (outside the CDR3, taken from reference TRBV5-1 and TRBJ2-1): KAGVTQTPRYLIKTRGQQVTLSCSPISGHRSVSWYQQTPGQGLQFLFEYFSETQRNKGNFPGRFSGRQFSNSRSEMNVSTLELGDSALYLCASSLDLDPYNEQFFGPGTRLTVL.

This chain uses TRBV4-1 with TRBJ2-1; D is possibly TRBD2 (5 bases). This CDR3 spans 11 amino acids. V dropped 5 bases and J dropped 6 bases, with 5 bases sitting between them. Germline lookup yields CDR1 MGHRA and CDR2 YSYEKL. The CDR3 nucleotides are TGCGCCAGCAGCGGAGGCAATGAGCAGTTCTTC. The encoded protein is CASSGGNEQFF.

The gene calls are TRBV5-1 and TRBJ2-5, with D unclear. The CDR3 sequence is 15 residues long. Trimming took off 2 bases at V and 0 bases at J, with 11 bases between the two ends. Looked up from germline, CDR1 is SGHRS and CDR2 is YFSETQ. This CDR3 reads CASSFELVHQETQYF. As DNA, the CDR3 is TGCGCCAGCAGCTTCGAATTAGTACACCAAGAGACCCAGTACTTC.

V gene TRBV19 combines with J gene TRBJ1-2; D is unclear. Germline CDR1 LNHDA, CDR2 SQIVND (reference sequence). The germline V and J ends were trimmed by 7 bases and 5 bases, with 17 bases remaining between them. The CDR3 runs 14 residues. The CDR3 is CASIGGFGGYGYTF. DNA for the CDR3: TGTGCCAGTATAGGAGGGTTCGGAGGTTATGGCTACACCTTC.

This clone has a single count. The chain links TRBV6-4 to TRBJ1-2, with 8 bases lining up with TRBD1. Germline trimming cut 6 bases from V and 5 bases from J; bases unmatched to any gene: 5. CDR1 is MRHNA, CDR2 SNTAGT, per germline. This CDR3 is built from 13 residues. The CDR3 here is CASRGQAGYGYTF. CDR3 DNA: TGTGCCAGCAGGGGACAGGCCGGTTATGGCTACACCTTC.

This chain uses TRBV19 with TRBJ1-5, with 8 bases identical to TRBD1. The CDR3 runs to 19 residues. V was pared by 2 bases and J by 2 bases, with 14 bases of the junction left unmatched. The germline V gene encodes CDR1 LNHDA and CDR2 SQIVND (reference sequence). CDR3 in amino acids: CASSIWGGYQGAGNQPQHF. Written as DNA, the CDR3 is TGTGCCAGTAGTATATGGGGAGGGTACCAGGGGGCTGGCAATCAGCCCCAGCATTTT. Based on the CDR3 plus reference TRBV19 and TRBJ1-5, the full variable domain is DGGITQSPKYLFRKEGQNVTLSCEQNLNHDAMYWYRQDPGQGLRLIYYSQIVNDFQKGDIAEGYSVSREKKESFPLTVTSAQKNPTAFYLCASSIWGGYQGAGNQPQHFGDGTRLSIL.

The rearrangement uses TRBV5-4 and TRBJ2-3, with TRBD2 identical over 14 bases. CDR3 length: 16 residues. Germline trimming cut 5 bases from V and 5 bases from J; bases unmatched to any gene: 7. The germline gives CDR1 SGHNT, CDR2 YYREEE (reference sequence). The CDR3: CASRPTSGGAGDTQYF. CDR3 nucleotides: TGTGCCAGCAGACCGACTAGCGGGGGGGCGGGAGATACGCAGTATTTT.

The chain's CDR3 is CASSLKGQFYEQFF. The CDR3 DNA reads as TGTGCCAGCAGTTTAAAGGGACAGTTCTATGAGCAGTTCTTC. J is TRBJ2-1 and V is TRBV27; TRBD1 matches 7 bases. The CDR3 runs to 14 residues. J was trimmed by 8 bases and V by 2 bases; bases with no gene match: 6. Germline CDR1 MNHEY, CDR2 SMNVEV (reference sequence).

The chain links TRBV27 to TRBJ1-2; 7 nucleotides agree with TRBD1. The CDR3 extends over 15 amino acids. CDR1 is MNHEY and CDR2 is SMNVEV in the germline V gene (reference sequence). V was clipped by 6 bases and J by 4 bases; unmatched bases: 11. The CDR3 bases are TGTGCCAGCAGCCCCTTCGGGGCAGGGGGCTATGGCTACACCTTC. This gives the protein CASSPFGAGGYGYTF.

This rearrangement joins TRBV7-2 to TRBJ1-2; D is ambiguous. Per the germline V gene, CDR1 is SGHTA and CDR2 is FQGNSA. CDR3 length equals 13 residues. V lost 4 bases, J lost 4 bases, and 10 bases lay in between. CDR3 loop: CASSSPGFYGYTF. The CDR3 DNA reads as TGTGCCAGCAGCTCCCCGGGATTCTATGGCTACACCTTC.

This clone was recorded once. The chain is built from TRBV28 and TRBJ1-6; D remains unclear. This CDR3 comprises 16 residues. The V gene's germline CDR1 is MDHEN and CDR2 SYDVKM. Trimming removed 2 bases from V and 8 bases from J, with 16 bases in between. The CDR3 nucleotides read TGTGCCAGCAGTTTAATGGCACCTGATTTGGATTCACCCCTCCACTTT. The encoded protein is CASSLMAPDLDSPLHF.

This clone was seen a single time. This chain connects TRBV27 to TRBJ1-4; D is ambiguous. Germline-derived CDR1 and CDR2 are MNHEY and SMNVEV (reference sequence). This CDR3 has 13 amino acids. Trimming cost V 6 bases and J 7 bases, with 12 bases left between them. CDR3: CASSTVAGEKLFF. CDR3 sequence (DNA): TGTGCCAGCAGCACCGTGGCAGGTGAAAAACTGTTTTTT.

CDR3 region: CASSDREWSSSPLHF. CDR3 nucleotides: TGTGCCAGCAGCGACCGCGAGTGGTCTAGTTCACCCCTCCACTTT. The chain joins TRBV7-9 to TRBJ1-6; D is unresolved. Germline V lookup: CDR1 SEHNR, CDR2 FQNEAQ (reference sequence). Trimming shortened V by 5 bases and J by 9 bases, and 17 bases separated the two germline ends. The CDR3 is 15 residues long.

The chain links TRBV7-9 to TRBJ1-1, with D unresolved. The germline V gene has CDR1 SEHNR and CDR2 FQNEAQ (reference sequence). With 8 bases removed from V and 1 base from J, the gap between germline ends came to 8 bases. The CDR3 has 12 residues. The CDR3 DNA sequence: TGTGCCAGCGGGCGTCCGAACACTGAAGCTTTCTTT. This codes for CASGRPNTEAFF.

This chain joins TRBV10-3 and TRBJ1-1, with TRBD1 as a possible D gene (6 bases). The CDR3 sequence is 13 residues long. Germline CDR1 and CDR2: ENHRY and SYGVKD. V lost 5 bases and J lost 1, with 8 bases in between. Here the CDR3 DNA reads TGTGCCATCAGTCGGACAGAGAACACTGAAGCTTTCTTT. Amino acid sequence: CAISRTENTEAFF.

The rearrangement uses TRBV9 and TRBJ1-3, with no clear D. Germline loops: CDR1 SGDLS, CDR2 YYNGEE. The CDR3 extends over 12 amino acids. The V end lost 4 bases, the J end lost 1 base, and 3 bases lay between the germline ends. DNA for the CDR3: TGTGCCAGCAGCCAGTCTGGAAACACCATATATTTT. Its protein product is CASSQSGNTIYF.

This rearrangement joins TRBV19 to TRBJ2-1, with a weak D call TRBD1 (7 bases). V gave up 10 bases and J gave up 8 bases, with 15 bases separating them. Germline-derived CDR1 and CDR2 are LNHDA and SQIVND (reference sequence). The CDR3 is 12 residues long. The DNA for the CDR3 is TGTGCCATCTCAGGGGGGCCCGATGAGCAGTTCTTC. Its translation: CAISGGPDEQFF.

As regards this clone: Other DNA variants within this sample encode the same CDR3. This rearrangement joins TRBV5-4 to TRBJ2-5; TRBD2 matches at 13 bases. Unmatched junction bases numbered 0, after V lost 2 bases and J lost 5 bases. Germline V gives CDR1 SGHNT, CDR2 YYREEE (reference sequence). CDR3 length: 14 residues. The CDR3 DNA reads TGTGCCAGCAGCTTACTAGCGGGGGGGGAGACCCAGTACTTC. The encoded protein is CASSLLAGGETQYF.

The chain recombines TRBV15 with TRBJ1-1; 9 bases agree with TRBD1. The CDR3 extends over 14 amino acids. In germline, CDR1 is LNHNV, CDR2 YYDKDF (reference sequence). The J segment lost 4 bases and the V segment lost 3 bases, leaving 3 bases of the junction unmatched. For the CDR3, the DNA is TGTGCCACCAGCAGGGGGACAGGGCCCACTGAAGCTTTCTTT. It yields the protein CATSRGTGPTEAFF.

This clone was found once. This chain links TRBV5-1 with TRBJ2-3; tentatively, D is TRBD1 (6 bases). CDR1 is SGHRS, CDR2 YFSETQ, per germline. This CDR3 is 15 amino acids long. V lost 4 bases and J 2 bases, leaving 14 bases between the germline ends. The CDR3 bases are TGCGCCAGCAGCCCGGGACAATATACCACAGATACGCAGTATTTT. Protein: CASSPGQYTTDTQYF.